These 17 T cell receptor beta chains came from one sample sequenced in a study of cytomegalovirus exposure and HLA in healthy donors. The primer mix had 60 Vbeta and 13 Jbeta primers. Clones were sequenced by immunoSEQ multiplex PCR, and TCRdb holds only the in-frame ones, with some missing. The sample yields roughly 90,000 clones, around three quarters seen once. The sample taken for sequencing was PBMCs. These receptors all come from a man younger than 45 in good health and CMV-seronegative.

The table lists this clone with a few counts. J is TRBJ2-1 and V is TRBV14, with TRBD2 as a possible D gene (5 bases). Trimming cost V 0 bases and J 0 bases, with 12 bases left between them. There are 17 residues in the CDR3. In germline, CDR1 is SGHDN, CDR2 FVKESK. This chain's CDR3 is CASSQDLGRGSYNEQFF. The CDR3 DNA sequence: TGTGCCAGCAGCCAAGATCTTGGCCGGGGCTCCTACAATGAGCAGTTCTTC.

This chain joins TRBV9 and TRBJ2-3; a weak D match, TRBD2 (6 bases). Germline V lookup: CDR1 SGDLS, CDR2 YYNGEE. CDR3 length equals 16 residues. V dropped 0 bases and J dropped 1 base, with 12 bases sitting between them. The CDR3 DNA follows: TGTGCCAGCAGCGTAGAACTAGCCAGGGGCACAGATACGCAGTATTTT. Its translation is CASSVELARGTDTQYF. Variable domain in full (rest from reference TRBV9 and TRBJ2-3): DSGVTQTPKHLITATGQRVTLRCSPRSGDLSVYWYQQSLDQGLQFLIQYYNGEERAKGNILERFSAQQFPDLHSELNLSSLELGDSALYFCASSVELARGTDTQYFGPGTRLTVL.

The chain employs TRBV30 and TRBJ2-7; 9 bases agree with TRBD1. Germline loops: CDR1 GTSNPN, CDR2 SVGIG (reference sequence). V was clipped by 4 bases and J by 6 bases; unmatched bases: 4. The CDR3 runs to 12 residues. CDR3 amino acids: CAWTGQGVEQYF. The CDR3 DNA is TGTGCCTGGACGGGACAGGGTGTCGAGCAGTACTTC.

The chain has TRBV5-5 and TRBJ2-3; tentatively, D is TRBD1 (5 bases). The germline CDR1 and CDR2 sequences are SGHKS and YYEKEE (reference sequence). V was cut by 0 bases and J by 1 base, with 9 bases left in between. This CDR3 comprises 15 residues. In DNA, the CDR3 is TGTGCCAGCAGCTTGGTCAGGGCCGGCACAGATACGCAGTATTTT. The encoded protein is CASSLVRAGTDTQYF.

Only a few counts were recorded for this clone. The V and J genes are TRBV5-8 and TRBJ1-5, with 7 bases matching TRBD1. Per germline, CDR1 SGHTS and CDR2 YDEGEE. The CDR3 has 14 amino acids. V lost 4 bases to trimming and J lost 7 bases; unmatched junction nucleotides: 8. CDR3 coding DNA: TGTGCCAGCAGCCCAGACAGGGTGCGGCAGCCCCAGCATTTT. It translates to CASSPDRVRQPQHF.

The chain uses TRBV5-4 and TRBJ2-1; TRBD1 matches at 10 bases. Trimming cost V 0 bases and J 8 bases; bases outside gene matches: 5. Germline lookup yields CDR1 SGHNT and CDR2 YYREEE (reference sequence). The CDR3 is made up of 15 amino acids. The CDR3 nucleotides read TGTGCCAGCAGCTTGGACGGGACAGGGGACGATGAGCAGTTCTTC. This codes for CASSLDGTGDDEQFF. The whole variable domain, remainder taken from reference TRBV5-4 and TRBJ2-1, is ETGVTQSPTHLIKTRGQQVTLRCSSQSGHNTVSWYQQALGQGPQFIFQYYREEENGRGNFPPRFSGLQFPNYSSELNVNALELDDSALYLCASSLDGTGDDEQFFGPGTRLTVL.

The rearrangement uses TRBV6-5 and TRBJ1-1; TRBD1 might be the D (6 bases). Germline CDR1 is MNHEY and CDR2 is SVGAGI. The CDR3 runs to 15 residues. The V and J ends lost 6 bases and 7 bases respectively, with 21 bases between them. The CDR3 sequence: CASSPHRSGESEAFF. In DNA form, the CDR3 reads TGTGCCAGCAGCCCACACCGATCAGGGGAGAGTGAAGCTTTCTTT.

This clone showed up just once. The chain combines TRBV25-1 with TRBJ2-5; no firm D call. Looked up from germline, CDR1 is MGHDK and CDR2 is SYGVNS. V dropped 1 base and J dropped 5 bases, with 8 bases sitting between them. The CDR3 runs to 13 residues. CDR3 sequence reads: CASSEWALETQYF. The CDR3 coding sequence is TGTGCCAGCAGTGAATGGGCGTTGGAGACCCAGTACTTC.

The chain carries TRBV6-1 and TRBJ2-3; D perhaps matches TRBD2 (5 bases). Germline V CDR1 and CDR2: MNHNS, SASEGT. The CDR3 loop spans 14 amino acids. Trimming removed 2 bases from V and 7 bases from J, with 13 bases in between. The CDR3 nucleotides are TGTGCCAGCAGTGAACAGAGCGGAGTAAATACGCAGTATTTT. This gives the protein CASSEQSGVNTQYF.

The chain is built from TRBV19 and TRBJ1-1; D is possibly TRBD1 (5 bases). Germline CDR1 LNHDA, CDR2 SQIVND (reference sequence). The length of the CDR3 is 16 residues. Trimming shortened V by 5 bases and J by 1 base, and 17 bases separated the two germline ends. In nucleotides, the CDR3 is TGTGCCAGTAGTCCTAAGACAGCTTTGGGGAACACTGAAGCTTTCTTT. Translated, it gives CASSPKTALGNTEAFF.

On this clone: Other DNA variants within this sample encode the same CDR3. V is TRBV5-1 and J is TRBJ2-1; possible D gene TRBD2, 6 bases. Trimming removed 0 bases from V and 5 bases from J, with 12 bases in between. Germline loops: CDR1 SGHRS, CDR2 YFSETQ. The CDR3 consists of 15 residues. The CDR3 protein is CASSLDRGANNEQFF. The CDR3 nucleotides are TGCGCCAGCAGCTTGGATCGCGGGGCTAACAATGAGCAGTTCTTC.

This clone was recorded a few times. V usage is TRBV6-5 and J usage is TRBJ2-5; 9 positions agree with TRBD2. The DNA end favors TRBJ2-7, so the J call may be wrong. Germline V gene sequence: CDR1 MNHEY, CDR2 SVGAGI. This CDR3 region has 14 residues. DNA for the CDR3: TGTGCCAGCAGCATTAGCGGGAGCCCGTACGAGCAGTACTTC. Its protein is CASSISGSPYEQYF.

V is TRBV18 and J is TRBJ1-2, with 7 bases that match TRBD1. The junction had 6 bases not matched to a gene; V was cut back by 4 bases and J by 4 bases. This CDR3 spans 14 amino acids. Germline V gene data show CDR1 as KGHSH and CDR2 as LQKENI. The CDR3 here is CASSRPGQRYGYTF. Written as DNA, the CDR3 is TGTGCCAGCTCACGACCGGGACAGCGCTATGGCTACACCTTC.

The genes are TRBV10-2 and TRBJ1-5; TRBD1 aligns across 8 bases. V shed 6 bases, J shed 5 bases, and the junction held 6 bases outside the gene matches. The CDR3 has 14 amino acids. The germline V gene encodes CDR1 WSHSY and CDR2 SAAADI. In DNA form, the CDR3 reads TGCGCCAGCAGCCCCACAGGGGGGGATCAGCCCCAGCATTTT. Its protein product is CASSPTGGDQPQHF.

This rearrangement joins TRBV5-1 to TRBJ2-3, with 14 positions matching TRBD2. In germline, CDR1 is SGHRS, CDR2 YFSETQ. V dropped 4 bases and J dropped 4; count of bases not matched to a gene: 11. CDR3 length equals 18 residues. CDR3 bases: TGCGCCAGCAGCCCCTGGCGACTAGCGGGAGGGAACGCAGATACGCAGTATTTT. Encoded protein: CASSPWRLAGGNADTQYF.

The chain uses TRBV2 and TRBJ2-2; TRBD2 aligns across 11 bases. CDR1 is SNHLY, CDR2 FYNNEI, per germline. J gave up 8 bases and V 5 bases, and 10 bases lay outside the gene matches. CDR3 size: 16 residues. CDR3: CASSPSSGRAGGELFF. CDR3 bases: TGTGCCAGCAGTCCTAGTAGCGGGAGGGCCGGTGGGGAGCTGTTTTTT.

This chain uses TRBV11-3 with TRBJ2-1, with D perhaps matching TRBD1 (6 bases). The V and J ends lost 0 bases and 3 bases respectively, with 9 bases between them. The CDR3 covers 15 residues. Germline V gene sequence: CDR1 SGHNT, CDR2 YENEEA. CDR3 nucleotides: TGTGCCAGCAGCTTAGATCAGGGGCTCTACAATGAGCAGTTCTTC. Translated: CASSLDQGLYNEQFF.